This section outlines one TCR beta chain sequence together with its context. As yet, its antigen is unknown. This specimen comes from a study of cytomegalovirus exposure and HLA in healthy donors. Germline lookup yields CDR1 SGHVS and CDR2 FQNEAQ. CDR3 size: 18 residues. The V end lost 4 bases, the J end lost 3 bases, and 22 bases lay between the germline ends. Profiled with immunoSEQ multiplex PCR; TCRdb holds only in-frame clones, not every one. The data contain around 200,000 clones, more than 65% of them singletons. The donors were members of the approximately 130-subject validation cohort (separate from the approximately 670-subject first cohort). Points from the study as a whole: It was found in a later analysis that first-cohort TCR clusters tended to co-occur in the 95 to 150 validation repertoires. Cytomegalovirus status was reportedly diagnosed by the classifier with high specificity and sensitivity. Specificity for CMV antigens was confirmed in vitro for a few of the CMV-associated chains.

Sequenced material: PBMCs. V and J are TRBV7-8 and TRBJ1-5; possible D gene TRBD1, 5 bases. The sequence was obtained from a woman aged 18 to 35 in good health and CMV-seropositive. The CDR3 spells CASSSPSQGPSLNQPQHF. As DNA, the CDR3 is TGTGCCAGCAGCTCCCCCTCCCAGGGCCCTTCTCTCAATCAGCCCCAGCATTTT.